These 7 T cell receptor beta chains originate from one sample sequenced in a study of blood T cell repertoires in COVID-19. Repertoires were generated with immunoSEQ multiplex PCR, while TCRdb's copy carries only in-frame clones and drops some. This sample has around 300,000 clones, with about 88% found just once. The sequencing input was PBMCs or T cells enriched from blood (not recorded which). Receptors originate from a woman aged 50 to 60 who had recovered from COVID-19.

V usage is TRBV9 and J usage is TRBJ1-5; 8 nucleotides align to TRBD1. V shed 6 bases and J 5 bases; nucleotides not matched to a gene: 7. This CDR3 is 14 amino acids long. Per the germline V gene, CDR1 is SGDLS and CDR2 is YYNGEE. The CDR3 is CASTRQGIHQPQHF. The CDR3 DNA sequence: TGTGCCAGCACTCGACAGGGGATCCATCAGCCCCAGCATTTT.

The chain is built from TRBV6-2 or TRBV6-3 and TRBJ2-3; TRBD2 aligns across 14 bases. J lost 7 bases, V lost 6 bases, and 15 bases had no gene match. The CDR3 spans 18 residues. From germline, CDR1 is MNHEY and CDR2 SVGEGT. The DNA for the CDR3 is TGTGCCAGCAGACCTAGGACTAGCGGGAGGAGTTCCCCCCATACGCAGTATTTT. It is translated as CASRPRTSGRSSPHTQYF.

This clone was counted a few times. As DNA, the CDR3 is TGTGCCAGCAGCGTAGGCGGAGCAGATACGCAGTATTTT. Protein sequence: CASSVGGADTQYF. V is TRBV9 and J is TRBJ2-3, with no clear D. V was cut by 0 bases and J by 4 bases, with 6 bases left in between. Germline CDR1 reads SGDLS; CDR2 reads YYNGEE. CDR3 length equals 13 residues.

The DNA for the CDR3 is TGTGCCAGCAGCGTAGATGGGGCAGGGAACCAGTTGACCCAGTACTTC. As protein: CASSVDGAGNQLTQYF. The chain combines TRBV9 with TRBJ2-5; D possibly corresponds to TRBD1 (5 bases). The CDR3 is 16 amino acids. Deletions cut 0 bases from V and 7 bases from J, with 19 bases between. The germline V gene has CDR1 SGDLS and CDR2 YYNGEE.

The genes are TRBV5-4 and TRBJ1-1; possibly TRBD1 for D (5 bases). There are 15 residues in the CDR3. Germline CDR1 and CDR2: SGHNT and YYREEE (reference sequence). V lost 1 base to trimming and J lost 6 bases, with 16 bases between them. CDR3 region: CASSLFVGPRAEAFF. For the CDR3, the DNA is TGTGCCAGCAGCTTGTTCGTGGGGCCCCGGGCTGAAGCTTTCTTT.

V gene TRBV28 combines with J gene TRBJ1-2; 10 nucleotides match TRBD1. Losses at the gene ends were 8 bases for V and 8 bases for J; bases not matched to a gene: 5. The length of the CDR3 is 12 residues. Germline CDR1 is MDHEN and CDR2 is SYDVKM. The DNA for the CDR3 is TGTGCCAGCCGGACAGGGGGGCGGGGCTACACCTTC. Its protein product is CASRTGGRGYTF.

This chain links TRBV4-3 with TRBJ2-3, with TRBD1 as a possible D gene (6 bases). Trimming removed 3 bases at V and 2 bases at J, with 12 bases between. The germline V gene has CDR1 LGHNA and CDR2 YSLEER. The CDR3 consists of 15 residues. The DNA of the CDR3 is TGCGCCAGCAGCCAGGGGGCACGCTCCACAGATACGCAGTATTTT. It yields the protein CASSQGARSTDTQYF.